This T cell receptor beta chain was obtained from a study of CD8 T cells in ankylosing spondylitis. This CDR3 is built from 15 residues. V was cut by 1 base and J by 2 bases, with 11 bases left in between. The germline CDR1 and CDR2 sequences are ENHRY and SYGVKD. TCRdb passed the 5' RACE reads through MiXCR, listing each CDR3 protein once. The profile shows 350,000 or so distinct CDR3 sequences, approximately 15% of them singletons. Material: blood, either unsorted or a sorted T cell fraction (not recorded which). This TCR was recovered from a male donor with ankylosing spondylitis or in good health (not recorded which). The chain links TRBV10-3 to TRBJ1-2; D is unresolved. This CDR3 reads CAISEYGVENYGYTF. The CDR3 DNA is TGTGCCATCAGTGAGTACGGGGTGGAGAACTATGGCTACACCTTC.